The 32 T cell receptor beta chains listed next were all sequenced from one sample in a study of molecular identifiers for immune sequencing clone quantification. TCRdb passed the PCR reads through MiXCR, listing each CDR3 protein once. Seen here are roughly 320,000 distinct CDR3 sequences, roughly 24% observed once, and the top ten hold 0.74%. The sample comprised naive CD8+ T cells from blood, with Jurkat cell RNA spiked in. Subset defined: FACS-sorted CD8+CD4-CCR7+CD45RA+ naive T cells. Receptors were obtained from a human donor in good health. Some libraries in this study had Jurkat cell RNA spiked in.

This clonotype was seen many times. The chain has TRBV12-3 or TRBV12-4 and TRBJ1-1; 8 nucleotides align to TRBD1. J was trimmed by 0 bases and V by 5 bases; bases with no gene match: 17. This CDR3 has 19 residues. Here the CDR3 reads CASSLSGSDRGGMNTEAFF. Written as DNA, the CDR3 is TGTGCCAGCAGTCTTAGTGGTTCAGACAGGGGTGGGATGAACACTGAAGCTTTCTTT.

The chain is built from TRBV20-1 and TRBJ2-5; 10 positions match TRBD2. The CDR3 sequence is 15 residues long. From germline, CDR1 is DFQATT and CDR2 SNEGSKA (reference sequence). Trimming cost V 0 bases and J 2 bases; bases outside gene matches: 3. CDR3 in DNA: TGCAGTGCTAGAGATGTACTAGCGGGGCAAGAGACCCAGTACTTC. It codes for CSARDVLAGQETQYF.

The chain has TRBV10-3 and TRBJ1-1; tentative D call: TRBD1 (5 bases). The germline V gene has CDR1 ENHRY and CDR2 SYGVKD. The CDR3 extends over 14 amino acids. Deletions cut 4 bases from V and 2 bases from J, with 11 bases between. Here the CDR3 reads CAISGGGGNTEAFF. CDR3 DNA: TGTGCCATCAGTGGCGGGGGAGGCAACACTGAAGCTTTCTTT.

CDR3 in amino acids: CASSPYHGDTQYF. CDR3 nucleotide sequence: TGTGCCAGCAGCCCATACCATGGAGATACGCAGTATTTT. V and J are TRBV14 and TRBJ2-3; D unclear. The CDR3 is 13 amino acids. CDR1 is SGHDN, CDR2 FVKESK, per germline. V was clipped by 4 bases and J by 5 bases, with 10 bases between them.

The chain uses TRBV5-6 and TRBJ2-1; TRBD1 aligns across 7 bases. With 4 bases clipped from V and 1 base from J, the junction kept 5 bases outside the gene matches. The CDR3 totals 15 residues. Germline loops: CDR1 SGHDT, CDR2 YYEEEE. CDR3 DNA sequence: TGTGCCAGCAGCGCGACAGGGAAATCCTACAATGAGCAGTTCTTC. Amino acid sequence: CASSATGKSYNEQFF.

The chain combines TRBV4-2 with TRBJ2-7, with D uncertain. This CDR3 spans 16 amino acids. CDR1 is LGHNA and CDR2 is YNFKEQ in the germline V gene. Deletions cut 3 bases from V and 0 bases from J, with 15 bases between. CDR3 coding DNA: TGTGCCAGCAGCCAGGAACAGAGACCGAGCTCCTACGAGCAGTACTTC. Translated: CASSQEQRPSSYEQYF.

V usage is TRBV7-6 and J usage is TRBJ2-3; the D is unclear. Trimming took 0 bases from V and 4 from J, leaving 5 bases between them. In germline, CDR1 is SGHVS, CDR2 FNYEAQ. This CDR3 has 13 residues. CDR3 nucleotides: TGTGCCAGCAGCTTAGCGGTGGCAGATACGCAGTATTTT. Translating it yields CASSLAVADTQYF.

This clonotype was detected only a few times. J is TRBJ2-7 and V is TRBV25-1, with D perhaps matching TRBD2 (5 bases). V gave up 1 base and J gave up 4 bases, with 11 bases separating them. The CDR3 runs 14 residues. Germline V lookup: CDR1 MGHDK, CDR2 SYGVNS. CDR3 DNA sequence: TGTGCCAGCAGTGAATCCGGGGTCCGATACGAGCAGTACTTC. Its translation is CASSESGVRYEQYF.

The rearrangement links TRBV27 to TRBJ2-7; D possibly corresponds to TRBD2 (6 bases). CDR1 and CDR2 (germline): MNHEY, SMNVEV (reference sequence). The CDR3 has 14 amino acids. V was shortened by 2 bases and J by 4 bases, with 12 bases between the two germline ends. The CDR3 DNA reads TGTGCCAGCAGTTTAGTGTCGGGAGCGTACGAGCAGTACTTC. It yields the protein CASSLVSGAYEQYF.

In this sample, this clonotype turned up a few times. The chain joins TRBV24-1 to TRBJ2-5; 8 bases agree with TRBD1. After removal of 2 bases from V and 5 bases from J, the junction contained 3 bases not matched to a gene. The CDR3 loop spans 14 amino acids. Germline loops: CDR1 KGHDR, CDR2 SFDVKD. The DNA for the CDR3 is TGTGCCACCAGTGATTGGACAGGGAGTGAGACCCAGTACTTC. Amino acids: CATSDWTGSETQYF.

This clonotype turned up a few times. This chain uses TRBV7-6 with TRBJ2-1; D possibly corresponds to TRBD2 (6 bases). The germline V gene has CDR1 SGHVS and CDR2 FNYEAQ. V lost 5 bases and J lost 2, with 25 bases in between. The CDR3 has 19 amino acids. DNA of the CDR3: TGTGCCAGCAGCCGCCCACTAAACCACGGGGGAGCAACCTACAATGAGCAGTTCTTC. Encoded protein: CASSRPLNHGGATYNEQFF.

This clonotype was seen more than once but under ten times. V usage is TRBV7-9 and J usage is TRBJ1-1; tentatively, D is TRBD1 (5 bases). The CDR3 has 16 amino acids. Germline values: CDR1 SEHNR, CDR2 FQNEAQ (reference sequence). V was shortened by 5 bases and J by 5 bases, with 21 bases between the two germline ends. CDR3 sequence: CASSPRSGMEGTEAFF. Here the CDR3 DNA reads TGTGCCAGCAGCCCCCGATCTGGGATGGAGGGGACTGAAGCTTTCTTT.

This clonotype was counted a few times. V gene TRBV29-1 combines with J gene TRBJ2-2; 8 nucleotides line up with TRBD1. Germline CDR1 is SQVTM and CDR2 is ANQGSEA. The trim removed 3 bases at V and 0 bases at J, leaving 6 bases unmatched. The CDR3 loop spans 16 amino acids. Here the CDR3 DNA reads TGCAGCGTTGAGACGGGACAGGAATCGAACACCGGGGAGCTGTTTTTT. It encodes CSVETGQESNTGELFF.

This clonotype showed up many times. The chain recombines TRBV29-1 with TRBJ1-1; 7 bases line up with TRBD1. Germline V gene data show CDR1 as SQVTM and CDR2 as ANQGSEA. Trimming removed 6 bases from V and 0 bases from J; junction bases left unmatched: 13. The CDR3 sequence is 16 residues long. The CDR3 is CSVSSPVGQMNTEAFF. The CDR3 DNA reads as TGCAGCGTCAGCTCCCCCGTGGGACAGATGAACACTGAAGCTTTCTTT. Complete variable domain (other parts from reference TRBV29-1 and TRBJ1-1): SAVISQKPSRDICQRGTSLTIQCQVDSQVTMMFWYRQQPGQSLTLIATANQGSEATYESGFVIDKFPISRPNLTFSTLTVSNMSPEDSSIYLCSVSSPVGQMNTEAFFGQGTRLTVV.

The chain carries TRBV11-2 and TRBJ2-5, with D uncertain. Trimming removed 3 bases from V and 1 base from J, with 9 bases in between. This CDR3 has 14 residues. Germline lookup yields CDR1 SGHAT and CDR2 FQNNGV. CDR3: CASSLSEFQETQYF. In DNA, the CDR3 is TGTGCCAGCAGCTTGAGTGAGTTCCAAGAGACCCAGTACTTC.

This clonotype was detected ten times or more. The V gene is TRBV27, the J gene TRBJ1-6; no reliable D call. The CDR3 extends over 13 amino acids. Germline V gives CDR1 MNHEY, CDR2 SMNVEV (reference sequence). The V gene lost 7 bases and the J gene lost 8 bases, with 12 bases spanning the gap. The CDR3 sequence: CASTISPDSPLHF. The DNA for the CDR3 is TGTGCCAGCACCATCTCTCCGGATTCACCCCTCCACTTT.

J is TRBJ1-1 and V is TRBV10-2, with 10 bases aligning to TRBD1. Germline lookup yields CDR1 WSHSY and CDR2 SAAADI. There are 15 residues in the CDR3. J gave up 4 bases and V 0 bases, and 2 bases lay outside the gene matches. In nucleotides, the CDR3 is TGCGCCAGCAGTGAGTCTGGGACAGGGGTCACTGAAGCTTTCTTT. Its protein product is CASSESGTGVTEAFF.

CDR3 protein: CSVEDRGTSGIQETQYF. The CDR3 region has the DNA TGCAGCGTTGAAGACCGGGGGACTAGCGGGATCCAAGAGACCCAGTACTTC. The J gene is TRBJ2-5, the V gene TRBV29-1; 13 bases fit TRBD2. With V trimmed by 0 bases and J by 1 base, 5 bases remained unmatched. Looked up from germline, CDR1 is SQVTM and CDR2 is ANQGSEA. The CDR3 is made up of 17 amino acids.

This clonotype was found once. At one end the junction does not follow the germline gene, possibly because of a read error. The chain recombines TRBV4-1 with TRBJ2-5; D unresolved. Germline loops: CDR1 MGHRA, CDR2 YSYEKL. The length of the CDR3 is 17 residues. CDR3 sequence reads: CARSQGSGSGLQETQYF. CDR3 bases: TGCGCCCGCAGCCAAGGGTCCGGGTCGGGCTTACAAGAGACCCAGTACTTC.

The sample holds many counts of this clonotype. The chain is built from TRBV5-6 and TRBJ1-1; D possibly corresponds to TRBD1 (5 bases). V dropped 7 bases and J dropped 6 bases, with 13 bases sitting between them. The CDR3 runs to 12 residues. Germline V lookup: CDR1 SGHDT, CDR2 YYEEEE. DNA of the CDR3: TGTGCCAGCGGGGAGGGGTTGGCTGAAGCTTTCTTT. It codes for CASGEGLAEAFF.

The gene calls are TRBV2 and TRBJ1-1; maybe TRBD1 (6 bases). Trimming removed 10 bases from V and 6 bases from J, with 12 bases in between. Germline assignment: CDR1 SNHLY and CDR2 FYNNEI. There are 11 residues in the CDR3. The CDR3 protein is CAIHRDSEAFF. The CDR3 DNA reads as TGTGCCATCCACAGGGACTCTGAAGCTTTCTTT.

This clonotype was seen ten or more times. The chain recombines TRBV19 with TRBJ2-5; 10 bases agree with TRBD2. This CDR3 spans 15 amino acids. CDR1 and CDR2 (germline): LNHDA, SQIVND (reference sequence). J gave up 1 base and V 5 bases, and 4 bases lay outside the gene matches. The CDR3 protein is CASSSGLAVQETQYF. In DNA, the CDR3 is TGTGCCAGTAGTTCCGGACTAGCGGTCCAAGAGACCCAGTACTTC.

This chain uses TRBV2 with TRBJ2-5; 10 bases line up with TRBD2. The length of the CDR3 is 17 residues. In germline, CDR1 is SNHLY, CDR2 FYNNEI. Germline trimming cut 1 base from V and 1 base from J; bases unmatched to any gene: 6. The chain's CDR3 is CASSEDVAGGLQETQYF. The CDR3 DNA is TGTGCCAGCAGTGAAGACGTAGCGGGAGGCCTCCAAGAGACCCAGTACTTC.

This chain links TRBV11-2 with TRBJ2-2; D perhaps matches TRBD1 (6 bases). The V end was cut by 1 base, the J end by 1 base, with 10 bases between. The CDR3 has 16 residues. CDR1 and CDR2 from the germline V gene are SGHAT and FQNNGV. Written as DNA, the CDR3 is TGTGCCAGCAGCTTAGCTCAGGGGAAGAACACCGGGGAGCTGTTTTTT. It specifies CASSLAQGKNTGELFF.

The rearrangement uses TRBV29-1 and TRBJ2-3; TRBD2 agrees at 9 bases. This CDR3 is 16 amino acids long. The junction had 14 bases not matched to a gene; V was cut back by 7 bases and J by 3 bases. Germline loops: CDR1 SQVTM, CDR2 ANQGSEA. CDR3 sequence: CSGAGGAGGPTDTQYF. The CDR3 DNA reads as TGCAGCGGGGCCGGGGGGGCGGGAGGGCCTACAGATACGCAGTATTTT.

The V call is TRBV19, the J call TRBJ2-7; possible D gene TRBD1, 5 bases. The V end lost 11 bases, the J end lost 3 bases, and 17 bases lay between the germline ends. The CDR3 totals 13 residues. The V gene's germline CDR1 is LNHDA and CDR2 SQIVND (reference sequence). The CDR3 nucleotides are TGTGCCTCCGGAAAGGGGCAACGCTACGAGCAGTACTTC. It codes for CASGKGQRYEQYF.

This clonotype was picked up many times. The chain has TRBV20-1 and TRBJ2-7; 8 nucleotides line up with TRBD1. With 3 bases clipped from V and 3 bases from J, the junction kept 4 bases outside the gene matches. Germline V gene sequence: CDR1 DFQATT, CDR2 SNEGSKA (reference sequence). The CDR3 is made up of 13 amino acids. In DNA, the CDR3 is TGCAGTGCTAGGGGACAGGACAGCTACGAGCAGTACTTC. As protein: CSARGQDSYEQYF.

Turning to this clonotype: A read error is likely, as this CDR3 ends without the conserved phenylalanine or tryptophan. The chain combines TRBV27 with TRBJ2-7; possibly TRBD1 for D (6 bases). This CDR3 comprises 14 residues. CDR1 and CDR2 (germline): MNHEY, SMNVEV (reference sequence). Deletions cut 6 bases from V and 7 bases from J, with 19 bases between. The CDR3 loop is CASRRGRGDREQYL. The CDR3 nucleotides read TGTGCCAGCAGGAGGGGGAGAGGGGATAGAGAGCAGTACCTC.

The chain employs TRBV4-3 and TRBJ2-2; unclear D gene. The V gene's germline CDR1 is LGHNA and CDR2 YSLEER. The CDR3 runs to 14 residues. Between the trimmed V and J ends, which lost 3 bases and 1 base, there was a span of 6 bases. The CDR3 DNA follows: TGCGCCAGCAGCCAGAATCGGAACACCGGGGAGCTGTTTTTT. It encodes CASSQNRNTGELFF.

This clonotype was seen a few times. This sequence joins TRBV5-8 and TRBJ1-1; D remains ambiguous. V lost 4 bases to trimming and J lost 0 bases, with 13 bases between them. Per the germline V gene, CDR1 is SGHTS and CDR2 is YDEGEE. This CDR3 contains 15 residues. This CDR3 reads CASSPPVRVNTEAFF. For the CDR3, the DNA is TGTGCCAGCAGCCCACCCGTGAGGGTGAACACTGAAGCTTTCTTT.

To note about this clonotype: A clone one base away is much larger, so this may be a read error. The rearrangement links TRBV6-5 to TRBJ1-2; D uncertain. The V end was cut by 11 bases, the J end by 7 bases, with 17 bases between. Germline V lookup: CDR1 MNHEY, CDR2 SVGAGI. The length of the CDR3 is 12 residues. CDR3 bases: TGTGCCGCCGATGGGGAAAGTGGTGGCTACACCTTC. Protein product: CAADGESGGYTF.

This clonotype was observed a handful of times. This chain connects TRBV18 to TRBJ2-3; possibly TRBD2 for D (6 bases). Germline V CDR1 and CDR2: KGHSH, LQKENI. The CDR3 has 15 amino acids. V was shortened by 5 bases and J by 4 bases, with 16 bases between the two germline ends. CDR3 in amino acids: CASSASEIVPDTQYF. Written as DNA, the CDR3 is TGTGCCAGCTCAGCTAGCGAAATAGTCCCAGATACGCAGTATTTT.